This paragraph reports one TCR beta chain. The record originates from a study of blood T cell repertoires in COVID-19. In the study overall: Whether acute or convalescent, the COVID-19 samples came from the United States, Italy and Spain.

Some clones are missing from TCRdb's copy, which holds only in-frame ones; the method was immunoSEQ multiplex PCR. The table lists 160,000 or so clones, approximately 90% of them singletons. The clonotype was recovered from a man aged 18-30 years with acute or convalescent COVID-19. The material sequenced was peripheral blood.

CDR3: CASRRGVNQPQHF. Written as DNA, the CDR3 is TGTGCCAGCAGGCGAGGAGTCAATCAGCCCCAGCATTTT. The chain carries TRBV6-5 and TRBJ1-5; D call uncertain. Deletions cut 6 bases from V and 3 bases from J, with 9 bases between. The CDR3 has 13 amino acids. Germline V CDR1 and CDR2: MNHEY, SVGAGI.